Listed below are T cell receptor beta chains from one sample, sequenced in a study of control samples from healthy donors and cancer patients. Method: immunoSEQ multiplex PCR; TCRdb's copy keeps in-frame clones and lacks some. The profile shows fewer than 110,000 clones, around nine tenths of them singletons. The sample comprised PBMCs. These TCRs come from a man in his 60s with lung cancer. Both conserved end residues are part of each CDR3. A D gene is named only where the DNA matches it firmly. Clone size appears in some rows only: once, few, many, or a class for an expanded clone.

TRBJ1-3,TRBD1,NA,TRBV6-5,CASSYGTERAGNTIYF,TGTGCCAGCAGTTATGGGACAGAAAGGGCTGGAAACACCATATATTTT
TRBJ1-6,NA,once,TRBV5-1,CASQGDTYSPLHF,TGCGCCAGCCAAGGGGATACTTATTCACCCCTCCACTTT
TRBJ1-5,NA,NA,TRBV6-5,CASSVTVYSNQPQHF,TGTGCCAGCAGCGTGACAGTCTATAGCAATCAGCCCCAGCATTTT
TRBJ1-6,NA,once,TRBV6-5,CASSHGRGGSPLHF,TGTGCCAGCAGTCACGGTCGCGGAGGGTCACCCCTCCACTTT
TRBJ1-2,NA,NA,TRBV5-1,CASSLAGYGYYGYTF,TGCGCCAGCAGCTTGGCCGGGTATGGTTACTATGGCTACACCTTC
TRBJ1-2,NA,few,TRBV6-4,CASSDGAGEGYTF,TGTGCCAGCAGTGACGGGGCAGGGGAAGGCTACACCTTC
TRBJ1-5,TRBD1,few,TRBV12-3/TRBV12-4,CASTSQGSQPQHF,TGTGCCAGCACGTCACAGGGGAGTCAGCCCCAGCATTTT
TRBJ1-6,NA,NA,TRBV4-2,CASSQHEGYNSPLHF,TGTGCCAGCAGCCAACACGAGGGTTATAATTCACCCCTCCACTTT
TRBJ2-2,TRBD2,NA,TRBV2,CASSPPGTRVAGELFF,TGTGCCAGCTCCCCCCCCGGGACTAGAGTCGCCGGGGAGCTGTTTTTT
TRBJ2-1,TRBD2,NA,TRBV9,CASSPRPLEGGLSYNEQFF,TGTGCCAGCTCGCCCAGACCCCTCGAGGGAGGGCTGTCCTACAATGAGCAGTTCTTC
TRBJ2-4,TRBD1,NA,TRBV10-3,CAIRDPGQVNIQYF,TGTGCCATCAGGGACCCGGGACAGGTAAACATTCAGTACTTC
TRBJ2-3,TRBD2,NA,TRBV29-1,CSVAKLAGSTDTQYF,TGCAGCGTAGCAAAACTAGCGGGAAGCACAGATACGCAGTATTTT
TRBJ1-1,NA,NA,TRBV6-6,CASRGGGTGEAFF,TGTGCCAGCAGGGGGGGAGGGACCGGGGAAGCTTTCTTT
TRBJ2-4,TRBD2,few,TRBV5-6,CASSAGLAGSILAKNIQYF,TGTGCCAGCAGCGCAGGACTAGCGGGGTCGATACTAGCCAAAAACATTCAGTACTTC
TRBJ2-5,NA,few,TRBV5-1,CASSSNLGGQETQYF,TGCGCCAGCAGCTCCAACCTCGGGGGCCAAGAGACCCAGTACTTC
TRBJ1-1,NA,once,TRBV12-5,CASGLVPDGATVMNTEAFF,TGTGCTAGTGGTTTGGTACCTGACGGAGCAACGGTTATGAACACTGAAGCTTTCTTT
TRBJ1-5,TRBD1,few,TRBV7-2,CASSLGVTGGFSNQPQHF,TGTGCCAGCAGCTTAGGGGTAACAGGGGGATTTAGCAATCAGCCCCAGCATTTT
TRBJ1-1,TRBD1,NA,TRBV15,CATSRQGYTEAFF,TGTGCCACCAGCCGACAGGGTTACACTGAAGCTTTCTTT
TRBJ1-5,NA,once,TRBV15,CATSREVNQPQHF,TGTGCCACCAGCAGAGAAGTAAATCAGCCCCAGCATTTT